The T cell receptor (beta chain) described here comes from a study of preoperative IRX-2 immunotherapy in early breast cancer. There are 15 residues in the CDR3. Germline V gene sequence: CDR1 MNHGY, CDR2 SAAAGT. Trimming took 7 bases from V and 3 from J, leaving 18 bases between them. The treatment is: preoperative locoregional IRX-2 cytokine immunotherapy. This phase Ib study tested locoregional IRX-2 cytokine immunotherapy given before surgery. Using immunoSEQ multiplex PCR, the repertoire was profiled, and TCRdb retains in-frame clones only, with some absent. Of about 19,000 clones listed, approximately 86% were seen once; the top ten hold 1% to 1.5%.

Here the sequenced sample was lymph node tissue, taken after IRX-2 immunotherapy. The source is a human donor with breast cancer. V gene TRBV6-8 combines with J gene TRBJ1-1, with D tentatively TRBD1 (6 bases). The CDR3 is CASTKGGGWDTEAFF. Written as DNA, the CDR3 is TGTGCCAGCACCAAAGGGGGGGGCTGGGACACTGAAGCTTTCTTT.